This TCR beta chain was profiled in a study of T cells in Graves' hyperthyroidism and ophthalmopathy. Turning to the study itself: Peripheral blood was secured at the point of initial diagnosis, before any treatment.

V lost 4 bases, J lost 4 bases, and 11 bases lay in between. The CDR3 length is 13 residues. CDR1 and CDR2 (germline): LGHDT, YNNKEL (reference sequence). Amplification of TCR beta CDR3 regions used RNA as the template. First-round RT-PCR targeting the TCR CDR3 was performed with the HTBI primer set. TCRdb reprocessed the multiplex PCR reads via MiXCR and lists one record per CDR3 protein. The table has under 350,000 distinct CDR3 sequences, roughly a fifth seen once. Study-wide points: Separation of ophthalmopathy from stable hyperthyroidism was achieved by a 13 V-J model. Appearing also in blood were most of the thyroid clonotypes expanded above 0.001.

In its sample, this clonotype was seen many times. What it recognizes is unknown. The patients, who ranged from 18 to 65 in age, presented with newly diagnosed hyperthyroidism lasting under 2 months. The sequence came from a woman in her forties or fifties with Graves' hyperthyroidism. Sample: blood. The rearrangement uses TRBV3-1 and TRBJ2-7; D possibly corresponds to TRBD2 (6 bases). CDR3 sequence: CASSPGDHYEQYF. CDR3 sequence (DNA): TGTGCCAGCAGCCCGGGAGACCATTACGAGCAGTACTTC.